This TCR beta chain was retrieved from a study of blood T cells in healthy people across ages. The use of a sample-barcoded 5' primer and a J-beta primer mix characterized a second PCR of roughly 6 to 11 cycles. TCRdb redid the calling of the 5' RACE reads with MiXCR, one entry per CDR3 protein. The repertoire holds more than 1,400,000 distinct CDR3 sequences, with 40% to 50% as singletons. This clonotype was counted between two and nine times. This receptor was obtained from a woman aged 18-30 years in good health. Sequenced: blood.

The CDR3 DNA is TGCAGTGCTCCCGGACCCAGGGAGGAGCAGTACTTC. Translating it yields CSAPGPREEQYF. The rearrangement uses TRBV20-1 and TRBJ2-5, with a weak D call TRBD2 (6 bases). Between the trimmed V and J ends, which lost 5 bases and 11 bases, there was a span of 18 bases. The CDR3 has 12 amino acids. Looked up from germline, CDR1 is DFQATT and CDR2 is SNEGSKA (reference sequence).